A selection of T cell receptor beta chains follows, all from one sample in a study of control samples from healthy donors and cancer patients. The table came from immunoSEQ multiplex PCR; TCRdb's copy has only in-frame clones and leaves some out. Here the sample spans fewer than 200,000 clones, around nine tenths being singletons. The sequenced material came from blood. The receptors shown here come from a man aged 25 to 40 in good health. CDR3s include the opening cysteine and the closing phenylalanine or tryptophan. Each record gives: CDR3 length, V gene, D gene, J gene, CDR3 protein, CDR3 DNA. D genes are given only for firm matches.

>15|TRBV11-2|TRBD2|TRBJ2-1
CASSLSGAPYNEQFF
TGTGCCAGCAGCCTCAGCGGGGCCCCCTACAATGAGCAGTTCTTC
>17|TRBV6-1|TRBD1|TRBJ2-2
CASSVNPGQGVTGELFF
TGTGCCAGCAGTGTTAATCCGGGACAGGGAGTTACCGGGGAGCTGTTTTTT
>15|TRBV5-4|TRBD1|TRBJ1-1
CASSGNRGTYTEAFF
TGTGCCAGCAGCGGTAACAGGGGTACGTACACTGAAGCTTTCTTT
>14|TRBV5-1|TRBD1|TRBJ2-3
CASSSRGQGDTQYF
TGCGCCAGCAGCTCCAGGGGGCAGGGAGATACGCAGTATTTT
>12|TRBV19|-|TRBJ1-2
CASSQQGHGYTF
TGTGCCAGTAGCCAACAGGGCCATGGCTACACCTTC
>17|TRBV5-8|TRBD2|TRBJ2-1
CASSLALAGGTYNEQFF
TGTGCCAGCAGCTTGGCTTTAGCGGGGGGAACGTACAATGAGCAGTTCTTC
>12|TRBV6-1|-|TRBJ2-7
CASSEESYEQYF
TGTGCCAGCAGTGAAGAATCATACGAGCAGTACTTC
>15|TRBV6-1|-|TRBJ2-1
CASSEIQGRRNEQFF
TGTGCCAGCAGTGAAATCCAGGGAAGGCGCAATGAGCAGTTCTTC
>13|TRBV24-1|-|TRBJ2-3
CATSQGSTDTQYF
TGTGCCACCAGTCAGGGGAGCACAGATACGCAGTATTTT
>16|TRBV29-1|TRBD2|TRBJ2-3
CSALGSGRGPTDTQYF
TGCAGCGCTCTGGGAAGCGGGAGGGGTCCTACAGATACGCAGTATTTT